This TCR beta chain emerged from a study of cytomegalovirus exposure and HLA in healthy donors. General observations from the study: In a later analysis, a missense DCLRE1C variant was linked to TCR beta V- and J-gene trimming. Near-uniform donor sequencing depth was presumed by presence/absence analyses. Other equally common chains were less clonally expanded than HLA-associated TCR beta chains, a later analysis showed.

A remark on this clone: What it recognizes is unknown.

PCR amplification relied on 60 Vbeta primers (plus 13 Jbeta primers). Data came from immunoSEQ multiplex PCR; TCRdb stores just in-frame clones and leaves some out. Among about 82,000 clones listed, more than 80% were seen once. Source material: PBMCs. The clonotype comes from a young man in good health and CMV-seronegative.

Here the CDR3 DNA reads TGTGCCAGCACAACCCAGGGGCCACCCCTCCACTTT. Encoded protein: CASTTQGPPLHF. The J gene is TRBJ1-6, the V gene TRBV19; D perhaps matches TRBD1 (6 bases). Trimming left V 9 bases short and J 11 bases short, with 14 bases between. The CDR3 has 12 amino acids. Germline CDR1 and CDR2: LNHDA and SQIVND (reference sequence).